The sequence of this T cell receptor (beta chain) was determined in a study of blood T cell repertoires in COVID-19. The protocol was immunoSEQ multiplex PCR, while the TCRdb copy is restricted to in-frame clones and leaves out a portion. Here the sample spans fewer than 200,000 clones, roughly 87% being singletons. The germline CDR1 and CDR2 sequences are SNHLY and FYNNEI. This CDR3 contains 15 residues. Trimming at V came to 3 bases and at J to 7 bases, leaving 5 bases not matched to a gene. The sample taken for sequencing was peripheral blood. The V call is TRBV2, the J call TRBJ2-3, with TRBD2 matching 12 bases. The receptor comes from a woman in her 70s with COVID-19, enrolled during active disease. CDR3 in amino acids: CASSDSLAGGHTQYF. CDR3 sequence (DNA): TGTGCCAGCAGTGACTCCCTAGCGGGAGGGCATACGCAGTATTTT.